These 30 T cell receptor beta chains share one sample of origin, sequenced in a study of blood T cell repertoires in COVID-19. Produced via immunoSEQ multiplex PCR; TCRdb's table is partial and in-frame only. The repertoire has roughly 670,000 clones, about 87% of them found once; the top ten carry 0.2% to 0.3%. Specimen: peripheral blood. Receptor source: a woman between 18 and 30 years old with acute or convalescent COVID-19.

The chain employs TRBV24-1 and TRBJ1-1; no reliable D call. This CDR3 region has 13 residues. Trimming took 5 bases from V and 1 from J, leaving 7 bases between them. The V gene's germline CDR1 is KGHDR and CDR2 SFDVKD. The CDR3 DNA reads TGTGCCACCAGTGCAGAGGGGAACACTGAAGCTTTCTTT. It codes for CATSAEGNTEAFF.

A few counts support this clone. The chain uses TRBV7-8 and TRBJ1-5, with TRBD1 identical over 9 bases. This CDR3 comprises 14 residues. V lost 5 bases to trimming and J lost 7 bases; unmatched junction nucleotides: 6. Germline V lookup: CDR1 SGHVS, CDR2 FQNEAQ. CDR3 bases: TGTGCCAGCAGCACGGACAGGGGTAAACAGCCCCAGCATTTT. Translation gives CASSTDRGKQPQHF.

V usage is TRBV5-4 and J usage is TRBJ2-7; 10 bases map to TRBD1. The J segment lost 4 bases and the V segment lost 4 bases, leaving 5 bases of the junction unmatched. From germline, CDR1 is SGHNT and CDR2 YYREEE (reference sequence). The CDR3 has 14 amino acids. CDR3 residues: CASSAGTGDYEQYF. CDR3 bases: TGTGCCAGCAGCGCCGGGACAGGGGATTACGAGCAGTACTTC.

The chain is built from TRBV19 and TRBJ2-1; D might be TRBD1 (5 bases). The CDR3 runs to 15 residues. V was trimmed by 5 bases and J by 7 bases, leaving 18 bases between them. Germline values: CDR1 LNHDA, CDR2 SQIVND (reference sequence). Here the CDR3 reads CASSFMQGNKNEQFF. Written as DNA, the CDR3 is TGTGCCAGTAGTTTTATGCAGGGAAATAAAAATGAGCAGTTCTTC.

The J gene is TRBJ2-5, the V gene TRBV6-1; 10 nucleotides match TRBD2. This CDR3 contains 15 residues. V shed 2 bases and J 1 base; nucleotides not matched to a gene: 1. Germline-derived CDR1 and CDR2 are MNHNS and SASEGT. Written as DNA, the CDR3 is TGTGCCAGCAGTGAACTAGCGGGGGCCCAAGAGACCCAGTACTTC. It yields the protein CASSELAGAQETQYF.

This chain links TRBV6-1 with TRBJ1-5, with 9 bases that match TRBD1. V lost 1 base, J lost 6 bases, and 4 bases stayed unmatched. CDR1 and CDR2 from the germline V gene are MNHNS and SASEGT. The CDR3 covers 15 residues. DNA of the CDR3: TGTGCCAGCAGTGAAGAGGAGACAGGGGGTCAGCCCCAGCATTTT. Protein product: CASSEEETGGQPQHF.

This sequence joins TRBV13 and TRBJ2-1; TRBD1 is a possible D gene (6 bases). Trimming removed 6 bases at V and 9 bases at J, with 12 bases between. The CDR3 contains 12 residues. From germline, CDR1 is PRHDT and CDR2 FYEKMQ (reference sequence). The CDR3 sequence: CASRRTGTEQFF. DNA of the CDR3: TGTGCCAGCAGACGCACAGGGACTGAGCAGTTCTTC.

This chain links TRBV27 with TRBJ2-7; 7 bases line up with TRBD1. The CDR3 is made up of 13 amino acids. Unmatched junction bases numbered 10, after V lost 8 bases and J lost 6 bases. Germline CDR1 reads MNHEY; CDR2 reads SMNVEV (reference sequence). The CDR3 DNA follows: TGTGCCAGCCGGGACAGATTAACAGCCGAGCAGTACTTC. It is translated as CASRDRLTAEQYF.

The rearrangement uses TRBV19 and TRBJ1-2, with D unresolved. Trimming took 0 bases from V and 8 from J, leaving 10 bases between them. This CDR3 region has 13 residues. Per the germline V gene, CDR1 is LNHDA and CDR2 is SQIVND (reference sequence). The CDR3: CASSIDRSFGYTF. The CDR3 region has the DNA TGTGCCAGTAGTATAGATCGGAGTTTCGGCTACACCTTC.

The gene calls are TRBV4-3 and TRBJ1-2, with D unclear. The CDR3 spans 14 residues. The V gene lost 6 bases and the J gene lost 5 bases, with 16 bases spanning the gap. CDR1 is LGHNA and CDR2 is YSLEER in the germline V gene. For the CDR3, the DNA is TGCGCCAGCAGTCTGTGGCCTCCATGGTATGGCTACACCTTC. Protein sequence: CASSLWPPWYGYTF.

The V and J genes are TRBV27 and TRBJ2-7; D is perhaps TRBD1 (6 bases). Germline CDR1 MNHEY, CDR2 SMNVEV (reference sequence). The germline V and J ends were trimmed by 0 bases and 5 bases, with 11 bases remaining between them. The CDR3 loop spans 14 amino acids. CDR3 region: CASSLSTGIDEQYF. DNA of the CDR3: TGTGCCAGCAGTTTATCAACAGGGATAGACGAGCAGTACTTC.

This clone was counted a few times. The J gene is TRBJ1-1, the V gene TRBV3-1 (or the pseudogene TRBV3-2); D is perhaps TRBD1 (5 bases). Trimming took off 1 base at V and 6 bases at J, with 9 bases between the two ends. CDR1 LGHDT and CDR2 YNNKEL come from the germline V gene (reference sequence). The CDR3 has 13 amino acids. The CDR3 coding sequence is TGTGCCAGCAGCCAAGGGGGCAACCCTGAAGCTTTCTTT. The encoded protein is CASSQGGNPEAFF.

This chain uses TRBV29-1 with TRBJ2-2; TRBD1 matches at 7 bases. V gave up 4 bases and J gave up 1 base; unmatched junction bases: 9. CDR1 and CDR2 from the germline V gene are SQVTM and ANQGSEA. There are 16 residues in the CDR3. The DNA of the CDR3 is TGCAGCGTTGGCTTCCCCGGACAGGTGAACACCGGGGAGCTGTTTTTT. It specifies CSVGFPGQVNTGELFF.

The chain carries TRBV6-1 and TRBJ2-7, with 13 bases lining up with TRBD2. The trim removed 3 bases at V and 0 bases at J, leaving 5 bases unmatched. CDR1 and CDR2 from the germline V gene are MNHNS and SASEGT. This CDR3 is built from 17 residues. The CDR3 here is CASSDRLAGGSSYEQYF. The CDR3 DNA follows: TGTGCCAGCAGTGACCGACTAGCGGGGGGTAGCTCCTACGAGCAGTACTTC.

The chain carries TRBV6-5 and TRBJ1-5; tentatively, D is TRBD1 (6 bases). The germline V and J ends were trimmed by 3 bases and 3 bases, with 12 bases remaining between them. Germline loops: CDR1 MNHEY, CDR2 SVGAGI. There are 15 residues in the CDR3. The DNA of the CDR3 is TGTGCCAGCAGTTATCCCGGACAGAACAATCAGCCCCAGCATTTT. It yields the protein CASSYPGQNNQPQHF.

The chain links TRBV9 to TRBJ1-2, with a tentative D call TRBD1 (6 bases). The CDR3 is made up of 16 amino acids. V was pared by 0 bases and J by 4 bases, with 16 bases between. Germline-derived CDR1 and CDR2 are SGDLS and YYNGEE. The CDR3 DNA reads as TGTGCCAGCAGCGTAGAAGGAAGACAGGAAGCCTATGGCTACACCTTC. Protein: CASSVEGRQEAYGYTF. Full variable domain (missing parts from reference TRBV9 and TRBJ1-2): DSGVTQTPKHLITATGQRVTLRCSPRSGDLSVYWYQQSLDQGLQFLIQYYNGEERAKGNILERFSAQQFPDLHSELNLSSLELGDSALYFCASSVEGRQEAYGYTFGSGTRLTVV.

J is TRBJ1-1 and V is TRBV19; 7 positions match TRBD1. CDR3 length: 11 amino acids. Germline CDR1 and CDR2: LNHDA and SQIVND (reference sequence). J gave up 4 bases and V 10 bases, and 3 bases lay outside the gene matches. CDR3 in DNA: TGTGCCACCCAGGGGGTCACTGAAGCTTTCTTT. Residues: CATQGVTEAFF. The full variable domain, in which reference TRBV19 and TRBJ1-1 provide the parts outside the CDR3, is DGGITQSPKYLFRKEGQNVTLSCEQNLNHDAMYWYRQDPGQGLRLIYYSQIVNDFQKGDIAEGYSVSREKKESFPLTVTSAQKNPTAFYLCATQGVTEAFFGQGTRLTVV.

V is TRBV4-2 and J is TRBJ1-2; TRBD1 agrees at 7 bases. The V and J ends lost 1 base and 3 bases, in that order; junction bases with no gene match: 14. This CDR3 is 18 amino acids long. Germline V gene lookup returns CDR1 LGHNA and CDR2 YNFKEQ. The CDR3 nucleotides read TGTGCCAGCAGCCAAGGGGTACCGACAGGGCCGAGGGACTATGGCTACACCTTC. Translation: CASSQGVPTGPRDYGYTF.

The gene calls are TRBV4-1 and TRBJ1-4; the match to TRBD1 covers 8 bases. V lost 0 bases to trimming and J lost 5 bases; unmatched junction nucleotides: 5. The CDR3 has 16 residues. Germline CDR1 MGHRA, CDR2 YSYEKL. The CDR3 loop is CASSQESGTGNEKLFF. The CDR3 DNA reads TGCGCCAGCAGCCAAGAATCCGGGACAGGCAATGAAAAACTGTTTTTT.

This chain connects TRBV7-8 to TRBJ2-7, with D tentatively TRBD2 (6 bases). Trimming took 4 bases from V and 6 from J, leaving 16 bases between them. CDR3 size: 14 residues. Germline V gene sequence: CDR1 SGHVS, CDR2 FQNEAQ. The DNA for the CDR3 is TGTGCCAGCAGCTCAGGACCGGGGGTTGGCGAGCAGTACTTC. It yields the protein CASSSGPGVGEQYF.

This rearrangement joins TRBV18 to TRBJ1-5; 8 bases line up with TRBD1. Germline CDR1 is KGHSH and CDR2 is LQKENI. V lost 8 bases to trimming and J lost 7 bases; unmatched junction nucleotides: 7. The CDR3 has 13 residues. The CDR3 region has the DNA TGTGCCAGCACCCTCCAGGGGGCACAGCCCCAGCATTTT. Protein: CASTLQGAQPQHF.

The chain uses TRBV6-5 and TRBJ1-5; 7 bases agree with TRBD1. CDR3 length: 15 residues. The ends lost 6 bases at V and 0 bases at J; junction bases unmatched: 5. CDR1 is MNHEY and CDR2 is SVGAGI in the germline V gene. This CDR3 reads CASRIRGSSNQPQHF. In DNA, the CDR3 is TGTGCCAGCAGAATCAGGGGGAGTAGCAATCAGCCCCAGCATTTT.

The genes are TRBV19 and TRBJ1-1; no firm D call. The V gene's germline CDR1 is LNHDA and CDR2 SQIVND (reference sequence). V lost 6 bases and J lost 4, with 12 bases in between. The CDR3 consists of 13 residues. The CDR3 is CASSEGSFTEAFF. The DNA for the CDR3 is TGTGCCAGTAGCGAGGGTAGTTTCACTGAAGCTTTCTTT.

This clone was observed once. The rearrangement links TRBV6-6 to TRBJ1-1, with TRBD1 matching over 7 bases. The V gene's germline CDR1 is MNHNY and CDR2 SVGAGI (reference sequence). This CDR3 has 13 residues. V was clipped by 7 bases and J by 8 bases; unmatched bases: 10. The CDR3: CASNKGAGPEAFF. The CDR3 nucleotides read TGTGCCAGCAACAAGGGGGCAGGCCCCGAAGCTTTCTTT.

This rearrangement joins TRBV12-5 to TRBJ1-1; TRBD1 aligns across 8 bases. Trimming at V came to 6 bases and at J to 6 bases, leaving 9 bases not matched to a gene. The CDR3 length is 14 residues. The V gene's germline CDR1 is LGHNT and CDR2 FRNRAP. CDR3: CASGLGQGWAEAFF. The DNA for the CDR3 is TGTGCTAGTGGCCTAGGACAGGGTTGGGCTGAAGCTTTCTTT.

The CDR3 region is CATITGLDYGYTF. Here the CDR3 DNA reads TGTGCTACTATTACAGGGTTGGACTATGGCTACACCTTC. V and J are TRBV30 and TRBJ1-2; D might be TRBD1 (6 bases). Germline CDR1 GTSNPN, CDR2 SVGIG (reference sequence). CDR3 length: 13 residues.

V gene TRBV15 combines with J gene TRBJ1-1; D is perhaps TRBD1 (6 bases). The CDR3 spans 16 residues. Germline V gene data show CDR1 as LNHNV and CDR2 as YYDKDF (reference sequence). V was trimmed by 3 bases and J by 1 base, leaving 15 bases between them. The CDR3 bases are TGTGCCACCAGCAGTGGCCGGAGGGGGGGGAACACTGAAGCTTTCTTT. It encodes CATSSGRRGGNTEAFF.

This clone came up once. The gene calls are TRBV7-2 and TRBJ2-7; D unresolved. Germline CDR1 and CDR2: SGHTA and FQGNSA. There are 13 residues in the CDR3. The ends were cut back, 0 bases at V and 0 bases at J, with 3 bases in the middle. CDR3 protein: CASSLASSYEQYF. CDR3 in DNA: TGTGCCAGCAGCTTAGCCTCCTCCTACGAGCAGTACTTC.

The rearrangement uses TRBV4-2 and TRBJ1-6, with 7 bases identical to TRBD1. The CDR3 runs to 15 residues. CDR1 is LGHNA, CDR2 YNFKEQ, per germline. V gave up 3 bases and J gave up 6 bases; unmatched junction bases: 5. The CDR3 nucleotides read TGTGCCAGCAGCCATGGACAGGATATTAATTCACCCCTCCACTTT. Translating gives CASSHGQDINSPLHF.

This rearrangement joins TRBV15 to TRBJ1-5; 7 bases align to TRBD1. In germline, CDR1 is LNHNV, CDR2 YYDKDF (reference sequence). The ends lost 10 bases at V and 1 base at J; junction bases unmatched: 7. There are 14 residues in the CDR3. CDR3 sequence reads: CAIEQGRSNQPQHF. The CDR3 nucleotides read TGTGCCATTGAACAGGGGAGAAGCAATCAGCCCCAGCATTTT.